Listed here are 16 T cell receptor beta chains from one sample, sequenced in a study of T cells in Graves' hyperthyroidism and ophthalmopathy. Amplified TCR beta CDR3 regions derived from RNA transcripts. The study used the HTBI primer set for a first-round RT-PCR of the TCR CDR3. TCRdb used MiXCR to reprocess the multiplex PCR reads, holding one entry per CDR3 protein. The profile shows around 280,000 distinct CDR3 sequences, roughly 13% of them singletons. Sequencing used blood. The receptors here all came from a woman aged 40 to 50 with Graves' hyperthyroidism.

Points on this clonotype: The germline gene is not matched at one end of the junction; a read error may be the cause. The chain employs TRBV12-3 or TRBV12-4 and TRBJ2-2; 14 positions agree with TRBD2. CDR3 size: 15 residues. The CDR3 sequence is CASRGLAGDVGGLFF. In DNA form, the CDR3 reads TGTGCCAGCAGGGGACTAGCGGGAGACGTCGGGGGGCTGTTTTTT.

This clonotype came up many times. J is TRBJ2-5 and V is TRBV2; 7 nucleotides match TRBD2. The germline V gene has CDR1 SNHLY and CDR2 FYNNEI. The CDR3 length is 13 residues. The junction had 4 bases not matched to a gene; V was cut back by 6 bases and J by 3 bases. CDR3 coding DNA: TGTGCCAGCAGCGACCTAGCGGAAGAGACCCAGTACTTC. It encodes CASSDLAEETQYF.

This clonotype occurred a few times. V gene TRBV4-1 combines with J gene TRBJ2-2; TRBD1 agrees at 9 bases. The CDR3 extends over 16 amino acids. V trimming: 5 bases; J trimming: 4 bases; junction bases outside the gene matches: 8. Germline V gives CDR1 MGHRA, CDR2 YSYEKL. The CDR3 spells CASSSVQGAGTGELFF. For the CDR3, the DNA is TGCGCCAGCAGCTCAGTACAGGGGGCAGGCACCGGGGAGCTGTTTTTT.

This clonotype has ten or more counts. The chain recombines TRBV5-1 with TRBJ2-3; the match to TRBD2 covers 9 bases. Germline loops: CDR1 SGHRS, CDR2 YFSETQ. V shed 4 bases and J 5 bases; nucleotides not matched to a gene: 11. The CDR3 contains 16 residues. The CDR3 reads CASSDGVAGAVDTQYF. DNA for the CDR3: TGCGCCAGCAGCGATGGGGTAGCGGGAGCGGTAGATACGCAGTATTTT.

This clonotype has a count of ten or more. This chain's CDR3 is CSARGDRASEAFF. The CDR3 nucleotides read TGCAGTGCTAGAGGGGACAGGGCCTCTGAAGCTTTCTTT. The V call is TRBV20-1, the J call TRBJ1-1; 9 bases map to TRBD1. Losses at the gene ends were 1 base for V and 6 bases for J; bases not matched to a gene: 3. Germline CDR1 is DFQATT and CDR2 is SNEGSKA (reference sequence). The CDR3 has 13 amino acids.

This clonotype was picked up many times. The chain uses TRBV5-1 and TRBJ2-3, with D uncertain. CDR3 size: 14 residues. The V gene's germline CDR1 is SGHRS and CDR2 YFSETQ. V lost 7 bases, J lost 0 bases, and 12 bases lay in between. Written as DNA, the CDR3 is TGCGCCAGCGGGTCGACGCATAGCACAGATACGCAGTATTTT. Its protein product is CASGSTHSTDTQYF.

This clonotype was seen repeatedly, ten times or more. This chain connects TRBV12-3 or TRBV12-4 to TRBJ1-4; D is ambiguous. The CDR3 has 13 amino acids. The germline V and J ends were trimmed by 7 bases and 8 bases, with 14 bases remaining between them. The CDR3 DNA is TGTGCCAGCACGGGAAGAGCAGGAGAAAAACTGTTTTTT. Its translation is CASTGRAGEKLFF.

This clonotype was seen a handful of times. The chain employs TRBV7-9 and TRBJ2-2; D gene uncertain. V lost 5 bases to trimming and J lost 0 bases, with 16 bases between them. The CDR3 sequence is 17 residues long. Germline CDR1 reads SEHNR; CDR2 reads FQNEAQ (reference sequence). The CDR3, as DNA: TGTGCCAGCAGCCAAGGGTACGGGCTATCGAACACCGGGGAGCTGTTTTTT. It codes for CASSQGYGLSNTGELFF.

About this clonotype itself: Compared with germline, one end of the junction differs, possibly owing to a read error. CDR3 in amino acids: CTTSDVRQGFYNEQFF. The DNA of the CDR3 is TGTACCACCAGTGACGTTCGACAGGGCTTCTACAATGAGCAGTTCTTC. The chain links TRBV24-1 to TRBJ2-1; 7 positions agree with TRBD1. The germline gives CDR1 KGHDR, CDR2 SFDVKD. The CDR3 has 16 amino acids.

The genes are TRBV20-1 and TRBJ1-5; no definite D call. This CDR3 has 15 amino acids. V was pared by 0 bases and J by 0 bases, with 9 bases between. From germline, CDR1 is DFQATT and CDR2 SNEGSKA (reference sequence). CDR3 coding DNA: TGCAGTGCTAGAGATCTTCAATATAGCAATCAGCCCCAGCATTTT. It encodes CSARDLQYSNQPQHF.

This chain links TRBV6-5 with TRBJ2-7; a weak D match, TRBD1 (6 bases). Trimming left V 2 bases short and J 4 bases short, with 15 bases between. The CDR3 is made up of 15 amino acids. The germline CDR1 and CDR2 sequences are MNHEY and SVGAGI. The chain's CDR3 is CASSYVSEGVYEQYF. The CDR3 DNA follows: TGTGCCAGCAGTTACGTATCCGAGGGGGTATACGAGCAGTACTTC.

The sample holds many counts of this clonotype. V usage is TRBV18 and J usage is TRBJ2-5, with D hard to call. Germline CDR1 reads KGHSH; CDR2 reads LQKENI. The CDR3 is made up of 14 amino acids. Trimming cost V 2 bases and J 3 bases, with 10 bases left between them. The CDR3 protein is CASSPTPAEETQYF. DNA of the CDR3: TGTGCCAGCTCACCAACGCCTGCAGAAGAGACCCAGTACTTC.

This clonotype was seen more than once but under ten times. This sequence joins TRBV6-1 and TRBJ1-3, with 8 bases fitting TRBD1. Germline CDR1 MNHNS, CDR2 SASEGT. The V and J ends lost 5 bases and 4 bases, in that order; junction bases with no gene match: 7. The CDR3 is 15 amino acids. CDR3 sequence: CASSSRTGRGNTIYF. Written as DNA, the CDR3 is TGTGCCAGCAGTAGCCGGACAGGGAGAGGAAACACCATATATTTT.

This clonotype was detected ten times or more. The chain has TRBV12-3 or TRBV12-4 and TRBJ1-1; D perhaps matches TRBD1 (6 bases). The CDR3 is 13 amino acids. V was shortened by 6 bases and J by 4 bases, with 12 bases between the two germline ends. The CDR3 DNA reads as TGTGCCAGCAGGGGGGCGTTCGGCACTGAAGCTTTCTTT. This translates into CASRGAFGTEAFF.

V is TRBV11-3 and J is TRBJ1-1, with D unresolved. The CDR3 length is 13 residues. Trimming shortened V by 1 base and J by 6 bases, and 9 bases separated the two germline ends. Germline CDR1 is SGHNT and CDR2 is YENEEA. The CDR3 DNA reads TGTGCCAGCAGCTTAGGTCCGGACGCTGAAGCTTTCTTT. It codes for CASSLGPDAEAFF.

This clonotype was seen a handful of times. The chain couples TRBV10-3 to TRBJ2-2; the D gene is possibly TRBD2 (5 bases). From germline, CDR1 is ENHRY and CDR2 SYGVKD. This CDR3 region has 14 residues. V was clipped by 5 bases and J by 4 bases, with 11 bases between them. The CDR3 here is CAISWTGGTGELFF. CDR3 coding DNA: TGTGCCATCAGTTGGACTGGCGGCACCGGGGAGCTGTTTTTT.